The 2 T cell receptor beta chains below were found in one sample sequenced in a study of blood T cell repertoires in COVID-19. Data came from immunoSEQ multiplex PCR; TCRdb stores just in-frame clones and leaves some out. Among over 100,000 clones listed, roughly nine tenths were seen once. The sample taken for sequencing was peripheral blood. The receptors originated from a woman aged 45 to 65 with COVID-19, enrolled during active disease.

V is TRBV7-2 and J is TRBJ2-2; 9 bases map to TRBD1. CDR3 size: 15 residues. Germline V gene sequence: CDR1 SGHTA, CDR2 FQGNSA. Losses at the gene ends were 4 bases for V and 4 bases for J; bases not matched to a gene: 4. The CDR3 loop reads CASSSRQGGTGELFF. CDR3 bases: TGTGCCAGCAGCTCCAGACAGGGGGGCACCGGGGAGCTGTTTTTT.

In this sample, this clone turned up once. This chain uses TRBV3-1 (or the pseudogene TRBV3-2) with TRBJ1-1; tentatively, D is TRBD1 (5 bases). The germline V gene encodes CDR1 LGHDT and CDR2 YNNKEL (reference sequence). Between the trimmed V and J ends, which lost 1 base and 1 base, there was a span of 13 bases. This CDR3 has 16 amino acids. CDR3 amino acids: CASSQGVPRENTEAFF. CDR3 nucleotides: TGTGCCAGCAGCCAAGGAGTCCCCAGGGAGAACACTGAAGCTTTCTTT.